A selection of T cell receptor beta chains follows, all from one sample in a study of neurological immune-mediated disorders. MiXCR, run by TCRdb on the 5' RACE reads, gives a single entry per CDR3 protein. The profile shows more than 45,000 distinct CDR3 sequences, around 3.6% of them singletons. What was sequenced was PBMCs. These receptor sequences come from a man between 25 and 39 years old with multiple sclerosis. CDR3s leave out the opening cysteine and the closing phenylalanine or tryptophan. Not every row has a clone size; where given, it reads once, few, many or a size class.

TRBJ2-3	TRBV20-1	many	SARDHLAGDTDTQY
TRBJ2-5	TRBV15	many	ATSRPRLERDQY
TRBJ2-1	TRBV7-8	many	ASSLFRDNSYNEQF
TRBJ1-5	TRBV2	few	ASSGLSGSNQPQN
TRBJ2-7	TRBV11-2	many	ASSLGVSSYEQY
TRBJ2-3	TRBV7-6	many	ASSRWDRKNTDTQY
TRBJ1-1	TRBV5-1	many	ASSLETGAANTEAF
TRBJ1-1	TRBV5-1	many	ASSIQNTEAF
TRBJ2-2	TRBV11-2	many	ASSFTTGKLF
TRBJ1-1	TRBV3-1	many	ASSHRQGKNTEAF
TRBJ1-2	TRBV7-8	many	ASSLAAGTTRADYGYT
TRBJ2-5	TRBV29-1	many	SIGTSGWEAETQY
TRBJ2-5	TRBV6-6	many	ASEPEGVQETQY
TRBJ1-6	TRBV6-5	many	ASSYSNRGLGSPLH
TRBJ2-3	TRBV6-5	few	ASSNAPLAGGPGDTQY
TRBJ2-7	TRBV11-2	few	ASSLDSRGWYEQY
TRBJ2-5	TRBV9	many	ASSVDMQETQY
TRBJ1-4	TRBV3-1	-	ASSQPTERHEKLF
TRBJ2-1	TRBV5-1	many	ASRDRGRPPSYNEQF
TRBJ1-1	TRBV20-1	many	SAPMTRNTEAF